The clone carrying this T cell receptor beta chain came up many times. This sample stems from a study of regulatory T cells in long-lasting Graves disease. As for time point: persistent/refractory GD, antithyroid drugs over 5 years with positive TRAb. PBMC-extracted RNA yielded the TCR library. CDR3 regions were amplified by Arm-PCR using iRepertoire HTBI primers to build TCR beta libraries. MiXCR was run by TCRdb on the multiplex PCR reads, yielding one entry per CDR3 protein. Found here are a few hundred thousand distinct CDR3 sequences, 20% to 25% of them singletons; the top ten hold about 29%. The CDR3 runs 14 residues. Trimming cost V 4 bases and J 1 base, with 10 bases left between them. Germline CDR1 is MDHEN and CDR2 is SYDVKM.

The chain links TRBV28 to TRBJ2-5, with D tentatively TRBD1 (5 bases). Source: peripheral blood mononuclear cells (PBMCs), taken when the disease was refractory, from a patient treated with antithyroid drugs. The source is a woman between 40 and 55 years old with Graves disease. The CDR3, as DNA: TGTGCCAGCAGTTCGACAGATTTCCAAGAGACCCAGTACTTC. Its protein product is CASSSTDFQETQYF.